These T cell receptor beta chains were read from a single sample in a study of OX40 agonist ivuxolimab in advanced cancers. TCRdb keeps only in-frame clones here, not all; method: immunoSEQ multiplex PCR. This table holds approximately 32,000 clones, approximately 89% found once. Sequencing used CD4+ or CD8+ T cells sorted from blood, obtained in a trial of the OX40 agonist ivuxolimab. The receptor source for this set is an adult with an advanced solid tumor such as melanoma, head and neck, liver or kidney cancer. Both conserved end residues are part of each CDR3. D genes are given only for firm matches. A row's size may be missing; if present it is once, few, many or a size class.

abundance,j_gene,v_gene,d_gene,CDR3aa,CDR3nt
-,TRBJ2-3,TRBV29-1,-,CSVEGHERLRADTQYF,TGCAGCGTTGAAGGCCACGAGCGGTTAAGGGCCGATACGCAGTATTTT
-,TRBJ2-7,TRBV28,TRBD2,CASIARGEGEQYF,TGTGCCAGCATCGCCCGCGGGGAGGGGGAGCAGTACTTC
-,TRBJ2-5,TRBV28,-,CASSTTGAVKLQETQYF,TGTGCCAGCAGCACCACCGGGGCCGTGAAACTTCAAGAGACCCAGTACTTC
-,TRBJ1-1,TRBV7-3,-,CASSLTFGGNTEAFF,TGTGCCAGCAGCTTAACGTTCGGGGGGAACACTGAAGCTTTCTTT
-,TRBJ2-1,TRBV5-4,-,CASSPPNLGGNEQFF,TGTGCCAGCAGCCCCCCCAACTTGGGAGGCAATGAGCAGTTCTTC
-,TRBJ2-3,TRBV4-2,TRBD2,CASSQGLAGGLTDTQYF,TGTGCCAGCAGCCAAGGACTAGCGGGAGGGCTCACAGATACGCAGTATTTT
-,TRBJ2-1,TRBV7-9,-,CASPAADSYNEQFF,TGTGCCAGCCCGGCAGCTGACTCCTACAATGAGCAGTTCTTC
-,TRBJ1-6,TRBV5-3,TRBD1,CARSWGRTGDNSPLHF,TGTGCCAGAAGCTGGGGGCGGACAGGGGACAATTCACCCCTCCACTTT
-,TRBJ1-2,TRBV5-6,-,CASSLYRANYGYTF,TGTGCCAGCAGCTTGTACCGCGCTAACTATGGCTACACCTTC
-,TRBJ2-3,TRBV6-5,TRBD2,CASSYAGVSDTQYF,TGTGCCAGCAGTTACGCGGGGGTTTCAGATACGCAGTATTTT
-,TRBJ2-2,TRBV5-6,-,CASSQGSAPRSTGELFF,TGTGCCAGCAGCCAGGGTTCAGCACCCCGGTCCACCGGGGAGCTGTTTTTT
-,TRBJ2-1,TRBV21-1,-,CASRGRGQGADNEQFF,TGTGCCAGCAGGGGAAGGGGACAGGGTGCGGACAATGAGCAGTTCTTC
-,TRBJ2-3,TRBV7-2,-,CASSLAQGGWTDTQYF,TGTGCCAGCAGCTTAGCGCAAGGGGGTTGGACAGATACGCAGTATTTT
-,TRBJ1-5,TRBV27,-,CASSLSANQPQHF,TGTGCCAGCAGTTTGTCAGCTAATCAGCCCCAGCATTTT
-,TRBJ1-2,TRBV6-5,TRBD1,CASSRQGGIYGYTF,TGTGCCAGCAGCCGACAGGGTGGGATCTATGGCTACACCTTC
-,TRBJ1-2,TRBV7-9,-,CASSLVIRGAYGYTF,TGTGCCAGCAGCTTAGTGATACGGGGGGCTTACGGCTACACCTTC
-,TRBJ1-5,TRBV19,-,CASGTNSNQPQHF,TGTGCCAGTGGGACGAATAGCAATCAGCCCCAGCATTTT
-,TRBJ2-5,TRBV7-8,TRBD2,CASSEPSGGTGRWQETQYF,TGTGCCAGCAGCGAGCCTAGCGGGGGTACGGGTCGGTGGCAAGAGACCCAGTACTTC
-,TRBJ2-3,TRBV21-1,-,CASSKDFGGYTDTQYF,TGTGCCAGCAGCAAAGATTTTGGGGGCTACACAGATACGCAGTATTTT
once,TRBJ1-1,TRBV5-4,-,CASSLKGAGTEAFF,TGTGCCAGCAGCTTGAAAGGGGCAGGAACTGAAGCTTTCTTT
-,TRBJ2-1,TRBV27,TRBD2,CASSFMSSGGNEQFF,TGTGCCAGCAGTTTTATGTCTAGCGGGGGGAATGAGCAGTTCTTC
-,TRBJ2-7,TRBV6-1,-,CASSETDTEQYF,TGTGCCAGCAGTGAGACAGATACCGAGCAGTACTTC
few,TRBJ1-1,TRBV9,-,CASSVDGPEAFF,TGTGCCAGCAGCGTAGATGGTCCTGAAGCTTTCTTT